This TCR beta chain was identified in a study of T cells in Graves' hyperthyroidism and ophthalmopathy. This clonotype was recorded at least ten times. Germline CDR1 is LNHDA and CDR2 is SQIVND (reference sequence). With 5 bases removed from V and 5 bases from J, the gap between germline ends came to 10 bases. The length of the CDR3 is 13 residues. Amplified TCR beta CDR3 regions derived from RNA transcripts. HTBI primers drove first-round RT-PCR of the TCR CDR3. TCRdb recomputed calls from the multiplex PCR reads with MiXCR, one row per CDR3 protein. The table includes about 580,000 distinct CDR3 sequences, over 11% detected once.

Source material: blood. The rearrangement uses TRBV19 and TRBJ1-5, with D unclear. The clonotype originates from a woman aged 25-40 years with Graves' hyperthyroidism that later progressed to Graves' ophthalmopathy. The CDR3 bases are TGTGCCAGTAGTCCTGGCCCCGATCAGCCCCAGCATTTT. This encodes CASSPGPDQPQHF. Drawing the rest from reference TRBV19 and TRBJ1-5, the complete variable domain is DGGITQSPKYLFRKEGQNVTLSCEQNLNHDAMYWYRQDPGQGLRLIYYSQIVNDFQKGDIAEGYSVSREKKESFPLTVTSAQKNPTAFYLCASSPGPDQPQHFGDGTRLSIL.